The text below deals with one T cell receptor (beta chain). Unsorted samples drew genomic DNA from 90 million or so PBMCs. The data originate from a study of shared clonotypes between healthy human individuals. Only in-frame clones appear in the TCRdb table, and some are missing; sequencing was by immunoSEQ multiplex PCR. The sample shows around 480,000 clones, nearly 80% of them seen only once. Sequencing input: PBMCs. This sequence originates from a woman in her 40s in good health. Some clones in this sample may be carry-over from other donors' samples.

The CDR3 region has the DNA TGTGCCAGTAGTATAGGGGGTACAGGGGGCCAAGAGACCCAGTACTTC. Protein product: CASSIGGTGGQETQYF. The genes are TRBV19 and TRBJ2-5; TRBD1 aligns across 8 bases. V trimming: 1 base; J trimming: 1 base; junction bases outside the gene matches: 5. CDR1 is LNHDA and CDR2 is SQIVND in the germline V gene (reference sequence). This CDR3 spans 16 amino acids.